This T cell receptor beta chain was sequenced during a study of blood T cell repertoires in COVID-19. Unmatched junction bases numbered 16, after V lost 10 bases and J lost 5 bases. Germline V gene data show CDR1 as MNHEY and CDR2 as SMNVEV (reference sequence). This CDR3 has 15 residues. The repertoire was sequenced with immunoSEQ multiplex PCR; TCRdb's copy has only in-frame clones and lacks some. The sample records 350,000 to 500,000 clones, roughly 90% being singletons. The chain employs TRBV27 and TRBJ1-2, with 7 positions matching TRBD1. The source material was PBMCs or T cells enriched from blood (not recorded which). The receptor was isolated from a woman in her late teens or twenties who had been exposed to COVID-19. CDR3 coding DNA: TGTGCCACCGCTGGAACAGGGGCCCACACGTATGGCTACACCTTC. Translated, it gives CATAGTGAHTYGYTF.